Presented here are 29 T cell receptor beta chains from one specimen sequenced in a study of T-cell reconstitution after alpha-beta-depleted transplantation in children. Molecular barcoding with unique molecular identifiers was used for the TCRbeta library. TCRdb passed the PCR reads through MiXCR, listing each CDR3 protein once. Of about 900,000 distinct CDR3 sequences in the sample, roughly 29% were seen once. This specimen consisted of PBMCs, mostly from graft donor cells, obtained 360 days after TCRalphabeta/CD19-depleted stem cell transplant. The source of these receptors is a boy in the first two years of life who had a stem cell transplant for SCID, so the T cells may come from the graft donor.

CDR3 region: CASSFRLTGNTYEQYF. The CDR3 DNA sequence: TGCGCCAGCAGCTTTCGACTGACAGGTAATACCTACGAGCAGTACTTC. This sequence joins TRBV5-1 and TRBJ2-7, with D possibly being TRBD1 (6 bases). The length of the CDR3 is 16 residues. Trimming cost V 2 bases and J 2 bases, with 17 bases left between them. CDR1 and CDR2 from the germline V gene are SGHRS and YFSETQ.

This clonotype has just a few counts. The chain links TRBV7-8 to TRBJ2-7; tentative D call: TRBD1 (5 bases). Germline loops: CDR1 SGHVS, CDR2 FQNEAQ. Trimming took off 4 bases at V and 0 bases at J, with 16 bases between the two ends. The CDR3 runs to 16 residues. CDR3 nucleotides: TGTGCCAGCAGCTCGTACCTACCGACAGCCTCCTACGAGCAGTACTTC. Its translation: CASSSYLPTASYEQYF.

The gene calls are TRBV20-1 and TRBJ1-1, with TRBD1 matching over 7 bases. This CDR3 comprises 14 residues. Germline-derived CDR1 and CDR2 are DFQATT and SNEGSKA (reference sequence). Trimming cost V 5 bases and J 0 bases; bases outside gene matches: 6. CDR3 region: CSAYVRGMNTEAFF. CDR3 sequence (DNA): TGCAGTGCTTACGTCAGGGGGATGAACACTGAAGCTTTCTTT.

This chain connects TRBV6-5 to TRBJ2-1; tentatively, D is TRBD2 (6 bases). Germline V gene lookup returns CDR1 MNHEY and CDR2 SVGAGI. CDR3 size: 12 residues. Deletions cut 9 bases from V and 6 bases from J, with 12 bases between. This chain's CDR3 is CASGRRVNEQFF. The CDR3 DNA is TGTGCCAGTGGGAGGCGGGTCAATGAGCAGTTCTTC.

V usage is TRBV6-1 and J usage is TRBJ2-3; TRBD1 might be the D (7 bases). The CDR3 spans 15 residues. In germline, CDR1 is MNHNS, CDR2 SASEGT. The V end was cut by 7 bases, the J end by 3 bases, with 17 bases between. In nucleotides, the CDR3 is TGTGCCAGCACGGGGCAGGGGGGTAGGACAGATACGCAGTATTTT. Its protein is CASTGQGGRTDTQYF.

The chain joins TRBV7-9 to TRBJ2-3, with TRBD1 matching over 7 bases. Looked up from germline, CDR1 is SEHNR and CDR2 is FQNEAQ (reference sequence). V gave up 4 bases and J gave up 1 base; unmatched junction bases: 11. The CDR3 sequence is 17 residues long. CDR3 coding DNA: TGTGCCAGCAGCTCCTTACAACAGGGGAGACGCACAGATACGCAGTATTTT. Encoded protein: CASSSLQQGRRTDTQYF.

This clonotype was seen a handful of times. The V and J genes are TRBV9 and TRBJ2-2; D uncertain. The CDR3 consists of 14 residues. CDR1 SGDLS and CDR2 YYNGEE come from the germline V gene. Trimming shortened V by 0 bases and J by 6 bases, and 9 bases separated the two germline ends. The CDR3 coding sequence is TGTGCCAGCAGCGTAGAAGTAGCTTCCGGGGAGCTGTTTTTT. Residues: CASSVEVASGELFF.

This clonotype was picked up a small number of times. Here the CDR3 reads CASSLPWGGNTEAFF. The CDR3 DNA sequence: TGTGCCAGCAGCTTGCCCTGGGGAGGGAACACTGAAGCTTTCTTT. V is TRBV5-6 and J is TRBJ1-1, with unresolved D. This CDR3 has 15 amino acids. The germline V gene encodes CDR1 SGHDT and CDR2 YYEEEE. V lost 1 base, J lost 1 base, and 11 bases lay in between.

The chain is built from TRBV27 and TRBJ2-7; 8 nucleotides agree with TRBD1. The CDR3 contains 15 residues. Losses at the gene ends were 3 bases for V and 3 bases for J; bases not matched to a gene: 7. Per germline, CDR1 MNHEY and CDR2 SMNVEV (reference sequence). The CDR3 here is CASSFTTGAIYEQYF. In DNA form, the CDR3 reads TGTGCCAGCAGTTTTACGACAGGGGCAATCTACGAGCAGTACTTC.

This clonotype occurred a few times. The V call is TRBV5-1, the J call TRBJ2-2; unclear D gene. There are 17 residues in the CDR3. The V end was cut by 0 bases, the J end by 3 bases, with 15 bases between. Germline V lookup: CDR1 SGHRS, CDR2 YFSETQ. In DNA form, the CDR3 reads TGCGCCAGCAGCTTGGCCAATCCCCTCCCGGACACCGGGGAGCTGTTTTTT. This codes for CASSLANPLPDTGELFF. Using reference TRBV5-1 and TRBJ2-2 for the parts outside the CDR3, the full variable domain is KAGVTQTPRYLIKTRGQQVTLSCSPISGHRSVSWYQQTPGQGLQFLFEYFSETQRNKGNFPGRFSGRQFSNSRSEMNVSTLELGDSALYLCASSLANPLPDTGELFFGEGSRLTVL.

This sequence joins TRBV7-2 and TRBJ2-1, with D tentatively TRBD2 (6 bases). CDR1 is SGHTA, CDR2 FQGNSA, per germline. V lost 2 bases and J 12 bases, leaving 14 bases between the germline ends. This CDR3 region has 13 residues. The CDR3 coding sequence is TGTGCCAGCAGCTTACGTACGCGGGGTTGGCAGTTCTTC. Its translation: CASSLRTRGWQFF.

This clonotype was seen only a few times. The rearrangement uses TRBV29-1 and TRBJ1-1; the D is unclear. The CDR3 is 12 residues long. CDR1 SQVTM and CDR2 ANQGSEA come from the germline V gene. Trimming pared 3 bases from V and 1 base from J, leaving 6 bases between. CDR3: CSVDSGNTEAFF. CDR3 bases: TGCAGCGTTGATTCTGGGAACACTGAAGCTTTCTTT.

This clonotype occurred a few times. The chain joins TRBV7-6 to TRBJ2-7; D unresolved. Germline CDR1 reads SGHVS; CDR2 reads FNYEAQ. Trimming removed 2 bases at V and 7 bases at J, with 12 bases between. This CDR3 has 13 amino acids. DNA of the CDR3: TGTGCCAGCAGCTTAATGGGGAATATGGAGCAGTACTTC. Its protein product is CASSLMGNMEQYF.

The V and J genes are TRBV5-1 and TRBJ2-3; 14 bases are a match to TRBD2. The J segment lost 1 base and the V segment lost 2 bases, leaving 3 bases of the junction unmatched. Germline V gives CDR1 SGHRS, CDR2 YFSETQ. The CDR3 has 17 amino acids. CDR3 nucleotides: TGCGCCAGCAGCTTACCGGGACTAGCGGGGGGCACAGATACGCAGTATTTT. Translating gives CASSLPGLAGGTDTQYF.

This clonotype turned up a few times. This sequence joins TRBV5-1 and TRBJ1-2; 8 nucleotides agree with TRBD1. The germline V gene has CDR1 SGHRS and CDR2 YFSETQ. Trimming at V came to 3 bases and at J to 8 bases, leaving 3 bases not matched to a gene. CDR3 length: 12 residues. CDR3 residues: CASSSDREGYTF. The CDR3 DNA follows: TGCGCCAGCAGCTCGGACAGGGAAGGCTACACCTTC.

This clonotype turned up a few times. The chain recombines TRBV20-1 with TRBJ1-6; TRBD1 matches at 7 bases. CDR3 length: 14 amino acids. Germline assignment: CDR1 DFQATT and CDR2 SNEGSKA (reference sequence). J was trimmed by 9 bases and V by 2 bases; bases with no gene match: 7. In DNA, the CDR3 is TGCAGTGCTAGAATAGACAGGGTCGGTTCACCCCTCCACTTT. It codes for CSARIDRVGSPLHF.

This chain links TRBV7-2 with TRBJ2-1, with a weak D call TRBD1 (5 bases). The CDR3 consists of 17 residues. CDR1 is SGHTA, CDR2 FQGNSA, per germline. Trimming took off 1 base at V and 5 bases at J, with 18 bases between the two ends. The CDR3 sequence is CASSLVSSPRTNNEQFF. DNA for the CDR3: TGTGCCAGCAGCTTAGTCTCCAGCCCGAGGACAAACAATGAGCAGTTCTTC.

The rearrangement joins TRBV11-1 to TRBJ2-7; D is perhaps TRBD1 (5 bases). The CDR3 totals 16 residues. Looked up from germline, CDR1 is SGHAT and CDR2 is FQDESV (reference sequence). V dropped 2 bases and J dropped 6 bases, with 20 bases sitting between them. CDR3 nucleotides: TGTGCCAGCAGCTTATTCCTGACAGTCGAAGTCGGCGAGCAGTACTTC. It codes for CASSLFLTVEVGEQYF.

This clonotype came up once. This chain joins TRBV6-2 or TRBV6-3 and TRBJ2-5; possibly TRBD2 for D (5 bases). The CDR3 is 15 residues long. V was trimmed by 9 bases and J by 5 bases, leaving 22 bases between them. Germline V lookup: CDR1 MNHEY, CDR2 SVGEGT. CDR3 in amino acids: CARSRTGIRGETQYF. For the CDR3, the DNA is TGTGCCAGGAGTCGAACCGGGATCAGAGGGGAGACCCAGTACTTC.

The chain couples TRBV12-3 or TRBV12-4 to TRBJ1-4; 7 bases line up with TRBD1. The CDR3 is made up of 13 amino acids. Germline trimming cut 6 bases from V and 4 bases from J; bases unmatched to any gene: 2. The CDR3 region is CASSPGGNEKLFF. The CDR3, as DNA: TGTGCCAGCAGCCCAGGGGGTAATGAAAAACTGTTTTTT.

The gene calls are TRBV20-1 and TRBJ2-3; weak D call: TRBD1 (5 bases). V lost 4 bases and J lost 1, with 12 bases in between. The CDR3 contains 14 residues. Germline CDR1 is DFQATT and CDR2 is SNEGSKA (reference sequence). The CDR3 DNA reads TGCAGTGCTACTCAAGGGGCTGGCACAGATACGCAGTATTTT. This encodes CSATQGAGTDTQYF.

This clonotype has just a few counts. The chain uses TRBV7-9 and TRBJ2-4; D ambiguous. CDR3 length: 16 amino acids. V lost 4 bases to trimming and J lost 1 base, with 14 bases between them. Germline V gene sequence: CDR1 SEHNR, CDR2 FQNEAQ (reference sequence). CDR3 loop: CASSSGPQRAKNIQYF. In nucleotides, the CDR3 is TGTGCCAGCAGCTCCGGGCCTCAGAGGGCCAAAAACATTCAGTACTTC.

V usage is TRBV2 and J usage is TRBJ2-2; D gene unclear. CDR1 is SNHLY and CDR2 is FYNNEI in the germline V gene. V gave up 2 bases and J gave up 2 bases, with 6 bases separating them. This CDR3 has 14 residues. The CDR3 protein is CASSEPTNTGELFF. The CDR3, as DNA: TGTGCCAGCAGTGAACCGACAAACACCGGGGAGCTGTTTTTT.

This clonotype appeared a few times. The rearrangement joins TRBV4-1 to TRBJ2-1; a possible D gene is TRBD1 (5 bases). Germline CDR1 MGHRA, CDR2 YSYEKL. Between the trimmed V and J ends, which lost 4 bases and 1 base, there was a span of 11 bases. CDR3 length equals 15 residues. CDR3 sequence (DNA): TGCGCCAGCAGCCTAGACAGTTTATCCTACAATGAGCAGTTCTTC. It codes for CASSLDSLSYNEQFF.

The CDR3 region is CASRSTSGTYNEQFF. The CDR3 bases are TGTGCCAGCAGGTCGACTAGCGGAACCTACAATGAGCAGTTCTTC. This chain links TRBV12-3 or TRBV12-4 with TRBJ2-1, with 9 bases identical to TRBD2. J gave up 2 bases and V 6 bases, and 5 bases lay outside the gene matches. The CDR3 is made up of 15 amino acids.

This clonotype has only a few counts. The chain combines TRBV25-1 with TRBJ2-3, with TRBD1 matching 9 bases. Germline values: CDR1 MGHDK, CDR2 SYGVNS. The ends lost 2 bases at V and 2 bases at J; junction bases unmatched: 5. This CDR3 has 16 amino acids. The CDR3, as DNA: TGTGCCAGCAGTGAAATTGGGACAGGGTCCACAGATACGCAGTATTTT. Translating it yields CASSEIGTGSTDTQYF.

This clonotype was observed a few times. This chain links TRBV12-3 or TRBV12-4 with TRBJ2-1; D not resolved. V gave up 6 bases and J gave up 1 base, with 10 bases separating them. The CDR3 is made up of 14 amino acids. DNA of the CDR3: TGTGCCAGCAGCCCCTACGAATCCTACAATGAGCAGTTCTTC. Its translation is CASSPYESYNEQFF.

CDR3 residues: CASRFRETQYF. The CDR3 DNA reads as TGTGCCAGCAGATTCCGAGAGACCCAGTACTTC. J is TRBJ2-5 and V is TRBV7-9; no definite D call. The germline V and J ends were trimmed by 6 bases and 4 bases, with 6 bases remaining between them. The CDR3 covers 11 residues. Germline CDR1 is SEHNR and CDR2 is FQNEAQ (reference sequence).

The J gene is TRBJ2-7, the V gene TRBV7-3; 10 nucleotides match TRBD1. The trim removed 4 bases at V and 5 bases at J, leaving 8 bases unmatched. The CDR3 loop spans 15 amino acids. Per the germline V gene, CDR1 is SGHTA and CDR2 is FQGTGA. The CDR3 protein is CASSYPGQGNHEQYF. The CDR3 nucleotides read TGTGCCAGCAGCTACCCGGGACAGGGGAACCACGAGCAGTACTTC.